These T cell receptor beta chains were read from a single sample in a study of T cell repertoires in cytomegalovirus infection. TCRdb called the reads again in MiXCR, with one record for every CDR3 protein. The table shows 80,000 or so distinct CDR3 sequences, with 40% occurring only once. No antigen has been assigned to these receptors. Sequenced material: CD8+ T cells from cultured PBMCs, taken from culture after CMV antigen stimulation. Receptor source: a human donor in good health (CMV status not recorded). Some clones in this sample may be carry-over from other donors' samples. Both conserved end residues are part of each CDR3. Each record gives: D gene, V gene, clone size, J gene, CDR3 protein, CDR3 DNA. A D gene is named only where the DNA matches it firmly. Some rows mark clone size as missing; the rest say once, few, many or name a class of expanded clone.

d_call: NA
v_call: TRBV6-6
clone_size: NA
j_call: TRBJ2-1
cdr3_aa: CASSYVLLSSYNEQFF
cdr3_nt: TGTGCCAGCAGTTACGTTCTGCTGAGCTCCTACAATGAGCAGTTCTTC

d_call: NA
v_call: TRBV29-1
clone_size: NA
j_call: TRBJ1-4
cdr3_aa: CSVTGGWYEKLFF
cdr3_nt: TGCAGCGTGACGGGGGGTTGGTATGAAAAACTGTTTTTT

d_call: NA
v_call: TRBV6-2/TRBV6-3
clone_size: few
j_call: TRBJ2-5
cdr3_aa: CASSYWDQGQETQYF
cdr3_nt: TGTGCCAGCAGTTACTGGGACCAGGGGCAAGAGACCCAGTACTTC

d_call: NA
v_call: TRBV25-1
clone_size: many
j_call: TRBJ1-2
cdr3_aa: CASKGGLYGYTF
cdr3_nt: TGTGCCAGCAAAGGGGGATTGTATGGCTACACCTTC

d_call: NA
v_call: TRBV20-1
clone_size: NA
j_call: TRBJ1-6
cdr3_aa: CSAREATDYYNSPLHF
cdr3_nt: TGCAGTGCTAGAGAAGCGACGGATTACTATAATTCACCCCTCCACTTT

d_call: TRBD2
v_call: TRBV11-2
clone_size: few
j_call: TRBJ2-3
cdr3_aa: CASSLDGRLAGADTQYF
cdr3_nt: TGTGCCAGCAGCTTAGATGGTAGACTAGCCGGGGCAGATACGCAGTATTTT

d_call: TRBD2
v_call: TRBV28
clone_size: NA
j_call: TRBJ2-5
cdr3_aa: CASSLIGGQETQYF
cdr3_nt: TGTGCCAGCAGTTTAATCGGGGGGCAAGAGACCCAGTACTTC

d_call: TRBD1
v_call: TRBV12-3/TRBV12-4
clone_size: few
j_call: TRBJ1-1
cdr3_aa: CASITGTGTEAFF
cdr3_nt: TGTGCCAGCATAACCGGGACAGGAACTGAAGCTTTCTTT

d_call: NA
v_call: TRBV14
clone_size: NA
j_call: TRBJ2-7
cdr3_aa: CASSQVLSYEQYF
cdr3_nt: TGTGCCAGCAGCCAAGTTCTCAGCTACGAGCAGTACTTC

d_call: NA
v_call: TRBV7-2
clone_size: few
j_call: TRBJ2-1
cdr3_aa: CASSLVAGPALQFF
cdr3_nt: TGTGCCAGCAGCTTAGTGGCGGGACCGGCCTTGCAGTTCTTC

d_call: TRBD2
v_call: TRBV27
clone_size: few
j_call: TRBJ2-3
cdr3_aa: CASSLSRGDWYTDTQYF
cdr3_nt: TGTGCCAGCAGTTTATCGCGGGGGGATTGGTACACAGATACGCAGTATTTT

d_call: TRBD1
v_call: TRBV13
clone_size: NA
j_call: TRBJ1-6
cdr3_aa: CASSLSARIGQGDSPLHF
cdr3_nt: TGTGCCAGCAGCTTATCTGCGCGTATTGGACAGGGAGATTCACCCCTCCACTTT

d_call: NA
v_call: TRBV7-3
clone_size: NA
j_call: TRBJ2-1
cdr3_aa: CASSYLGGAGYNEQFF
cdr3_nt: TGTGCCAGCAGCTACCTAGGGGGGGCGGGCTACAATGAGCAGTTCTTC

d_call: NA
v_call: TRBV14
clone_size: NA
j_call: TRBJ2-7
cdr3_aa: CASSQSPGATYEQYF
cdr3_nt: TGTGCCAGCAGCCAAAGCCCAGGGGCTACCTACGAGCAGTACTTC

d_call: TRBD2
v_call: TRBV6-4
clone_size: NA
j_call: TRBJ2-5
cdr3_aa: CASSAPPLTSGPRGTQYF
cdr3_nt: TGTGCCAGCAGTGCTCCTCCCCTGACTAGCGGGCCGAGGGGGACCCAGTACTTC

d_call: TRBD2
v_call: TRBV9
clone_size: NA
j_call: TRBJ2-3
cdr3_aa: CASSGPVAGGSLTQYF
cdr3_nt: TGTGCCAGCAGCGGACCCGTGGCGGGGGGAAGCCTTACGCAGTATTTT

d_call: NA
v_call: TRBV28
clone_size: NA
j_call: TRBJ1-2
cdr3_aa: CASTLYRGSRDGTRYTF
cdr3_nt: TGTGCCAGCACCTTATATAGGGGCTCCCGGGACGGTACACGCTACACCTTC

d_call: NA
v_call: TRBV27
clone_size: NA
j_call: TRBJ2-7
cdr3_aa: CASGYPSSYEQYF
cdr3_nt: TGTGCCAGCGGATATCCCAGCTCCTACGAGCAGTACTTC

d_call: NA
v_call: TRBV7-4
clone_size: NA
j_call: TRBJ2-2
cdr3_aa: CASSFPSGELFF
cdr3_nt: TGTGCCAGCAGCTTTCCGTCCGGGGAGCTGTTTTTT

d_call: NA
v_call: TRBV10-3
clone_size: NA
j_call: TRBJ2-1
cdr3_aa: CAISEEAGESSYNEQFF
cdr3_nt: TGTGCCATCAGTGAGGAGGCAGGGGAAAGCTCCTACAATGAGCAGTTCTTC

d_call: TRBD2
v_call: TRBV7-2
clone_size: NA
j_call: TRBJ2-3
cdr3_aa: CASSPQAGGPTDTQYF
cdr3_nt: TGTGCCAGCAGCCCACAAGCGGGGGGCCCCACAGATACGCAGTATTTT

d_call: TRBD2
v_call: TRBV6-6
clone_size: NA
j_call: TRBJ2-1
cdr3_aa: CATLPGLIARSSYNEQFF
cdr3_nt: TGTGCCACCCTCCCGGGACTAATCGCCCGAAGCTCCTACAATGAGCAGTTCTTC

d_call: NA
v_call: TRBV12-3/TRBV12-4
clone_size: NA
j_call: TRBJ1-1
cdr3_aa: CASSFYPEKNTEAFF
cdr3_nt: TGTGCCAGCAGTTTTTATCCCGAAAAGAACACTGAAGCTTTCTTT

d_call: TRBD2
v_call: TRBV6-6
clone_size: few
j_call: TRBJ2-3
cdr3_aa: CASSYPLAGGGRRTDTQYF
cdr3_nt: TGTGCCAGCAGTTACCCCCTAGCGGGGGGTGGGCGCCGTACAGATACGCAGTATTTT

d_call: NA
v_call: TRBV7-6
clone_size: NA
j_call: TRBJ1-1
cdr3_aa: CASSWGTANTEAFF
cdr3_nt: TGTGCCAGCAGCTGGGGGACGGCGAACACTGAAGCTTTCTTT

d_call: TRBD2
v_call: TRBV28
clone_size: NA
j_call: TRBJ2-2
cdr3_aa: CASSPRTSGGPGELFF
cdr3_nt: TGTGCCAGCAGCCCCAGGACTAGCGGGGGGCCCGGGGAGCTGTTTTTT

d_call: TRBD2
v_call: TRBV7-6
clone_size: NA
j_call: TRBJ2-7
cdr3_aa: CASSAGGAGEQYF
cdr3_nt: TGTGCCAGCAGCGCGGGGGGGGCAGGAGAGCAGTACTTC

d_call: NA
v_call: TRBV28
clone_size: NA
j_call: TRBJ2-7
cdr3_aa: CASSYAGGYEQYF
cdr3_nt: TGTGCCAGCAGTTATGCAGGCGGTTACGAGCAGTACTTC

d_call: TRBD1
v_call: TRBV7-2
clone_size: many
j_call: TRBJ2-1
cdr3_aa: CASSFFKQRGLASYNEQFF
cdr3_nt: TGTGCCAGCAGCTTCTTTAAACAGAGGGGGCTTGCGTCCTACAATGAGCAGTTCTTC

d_call: NA
v_call: TRBV7-2
clone_size: NA
j_call: TRBJ2-2
cdr3_aa: CASSLTLIPNTGELFF
cdr3_nt: TGTGCCAGCAGCTTAACATTGATTCCGAACACCGGGGAGCTGTTTTTT

d_call: NA
v_call: TRBV7-6
clone_size: few
j_call: TRBJ2-5
cdr3_aa: CASSLFGSFGETQYF
cdr3_nt: TGTGCCAGCAGCTTATTTGGATCTTTCGGGGAGACCCAGTACTTC

d_call: NA
v_call: TRBV10-2
clone_size: NA
j_call: TRBJ2-1
cdr3_aa: CASSEGPYNEQFF
cdr3_nt: TGCGCCAGCAGCGAAGGTCCGTACAATGAGCAGTTCTTC

d_call: NA
v_call: TRBV12-3/TRBV12-4
clone_size: NA
j_call: TRBJ2-7
cdr3_aa: CGSSFFGAYEQYF
cdr3_nt: TGTGGCAGCAGTTTTTTCGGGGCCTACGAGCAGTACTTC

d_call: NA
v_call: TRBV6-8
clone_size: NA
j_call: TRBJ2-5
cdr3_aa: CASSYSGGQGLGVETQYF
cdr3_nt: TGTGCCAGCAGTTACTCTGGGGGACAGGGACTAGGGGTAGAGACCCAGTACTTC

d_call: TRBD2
v_call: TRBV7-2
clone_size: few
j_call: TRBJ2-7
cdr3_aa: CASSLGGGSYVAYEQYF
cdr3_nt: TGTGCCAGCAGCTTAGGGGGGGGGTCCTATGTTGCCTACGAGCAGTACTTC

d_call: TRBD2
v_call: TRBV7-2
clone_size: once
j_call: TRBJ2-3
cdr3_aa: CASSLWGAGGPTDTQYF
cdr3_nt: TGTGCCAGCAGCTTATGGGGGGCGGGGGGGCCAACAGATACGCAGTATTTT

d_call: TRBD2
v_call: TRBV6-5
clone_size: many
j_call: TRBJ2-1
cdr3_aa: CASSSGLASGDLNNEQFF
cdr3_nt: TGTGCCAGCAGTTCGGGACTGGCTAGCGGGGATCTCAACAATGAGCAGTTCTTC

d_call: NA
v_call: TRBV6-1
clone_size: NA
j_call: TRBJ2-6
cdr3_aa: CASSERVVQTGANVLTF
cdr3_nt: TGTGCCAGCAGTGAACGAGTGGTCCAGACTGGGGCCAACGTCCTGACTTTC

d_call: NA
v_call: TRBV7-8
clone_size: NA
j_call: TRBJ2-1
cdr3_aa: CASSLVSRNNEQFF
cdr3_nt: TGTGCCAGCAGCTTAGTGAGCAGAAACAATGAGCAGTTCTTC

d_call: NA
v_call: TRBV6-1
clone_size: NA
j_call: TRBJ2-7
cdr3_aa: CASSEEGSSSSYEQYF
cdr3_nt: TGTGCCAGCAGTGAAGAAGGGTCCTCAAGCTCCTACGAGCAGTACTTC

d_call: TRBD2
v_call: TRBV7-8
clone_size: NA
j_call: TRBJ2-1
cdr3_aa: CASSPTGTSPNEQFF
cdr3_nt: TGTGCCAGCAGCCCCACCGGGACTAGCCCCAATGAGCAGTTCTTC